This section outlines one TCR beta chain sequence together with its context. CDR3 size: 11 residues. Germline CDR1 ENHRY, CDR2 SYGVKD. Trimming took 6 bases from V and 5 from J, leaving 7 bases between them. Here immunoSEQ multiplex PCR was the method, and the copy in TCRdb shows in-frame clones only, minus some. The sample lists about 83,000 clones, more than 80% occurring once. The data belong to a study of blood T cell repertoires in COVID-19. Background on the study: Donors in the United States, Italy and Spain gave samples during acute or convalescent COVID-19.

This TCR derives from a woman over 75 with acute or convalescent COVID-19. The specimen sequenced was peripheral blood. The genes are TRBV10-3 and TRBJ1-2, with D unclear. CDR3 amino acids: CAISSSYGYTF. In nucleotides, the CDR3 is TGTGCCATCAGCTCTAGTTATGGCTACACCTTC.